This T cell receptor (beta chain) emerged from a study of blood T cell repertoires in COVID-19. In the study overall: In each case, the material was cDNA or gDNA derived from T cells, B-cell-depleted T cells, or PBMCs.

Assay used: immunoSEQ multiplex PCR; TCRdb lists only in-frame clones, some missing. The repertoire holds more than 250,000 clones, 87% seen once, with 1% in the top ten. The V end was cut by 1 base, the J end by 3 bases, with 10 bases between. The CDR3 totals 14 residues. In germline, CDR1 is GTSNPN, CDR2 SVGIG (reference sequence). V usage is TRBV30 and J usage is TRBJ1-5; D gene ambiguous. The source of this sequence is a man between 50 and 59 years old with active or convalescent COVID-19. The sequencing input was peripheral blood. The CDR3: CAWSAGSINQPQHF. CDR3 coding DNA: TGTGCCTGGAGTGCGGGAAGTATCAATCAGCCCCAGCATTTT.